This T cell receptor (beta chain) was captured by sequencing in a study of T-cell reconstitution after alpha-beta-depleted transplantation in children. General study points: Surviving recipient T cells and thymic progenitors produced the high day-60 TCRbeta diversity seen in some patients. Once a year had passed after transplant, T-cell counts and diversity came mostly from newly produced T cells.

This clonotype was recorded many times. The antigen remains undetermined. As it was prepared, the TCRbeta library received unique molecular identifiers. TCRdb called the PCR reads again in MiXCR, with one record for every CDR3 protein. The table shows 100,000 or so distinct CDR3 sequences, with around 7.8% occurring only once. V shed 7 bases, J shed 5 bases, and the junction held 6 bases outside the gene matches. The CDR3 is 13 residues long. CDR1 is SGHDT, CDR2 YYEEEE, per germline. This specimen was PBMCs, taken before TCRalphabeta/CD19-depleted stem cell transplant. This TCR was recovered from a boy aged 2 to 9 with acute lymphoblastic leukemia, due to receive a stem cell transplant. J is TRBJ2-5 and V is TRBV5-6; 9 bases are shared with TRBD2. CDR3 amino acids: CASSRGGGETQYF. CDR3 nucleotides: TGTGCCAGCTCGCGGGGGGGCGGCGAGACCCAGTACTTC.